The 21 T cell receptor beta chains below were found in one sample sequenced in a study of cytomegalovirus exposure and HLA in healthy donors (TCRdb year 2017). To prepare the library, the immunoSEQ multiplex PCR assay was applied. For the multiplex PCR, a mixture combining 60 forward primers for TCR Vbeta segments and 13 reverse primers for TCR Jbeta segments was used. In TCRdb, the immuneACCESS table is reduced to in-frame sequences with V and J assigned. These tables do not hold every clone; where another copy was compared, an unresolved V gene accounts for under half, and the others remain unexplained. The sample yields under 150,000 clones; around 70% were counted once. About 3% of the sample goes to the ten largest clones. The sample consisted of PBMCs. All receptors come from a human donor in good health.

The CDR3: CAWSAGGLAKNIQYF. DNA for the CDR3: TGTGCCTGGAGTGCAGGGGGCTTAGCCAAAAACATTCAGTACTTC. The rearrangement links TRBV30 to TRBJ2-4; 8 bases map to TRBD1. V shed 1 base, J shed 0 bases, and the junction held 2 bases outside the gene matches. CDR1 is GTSNPN, CDR2 SVGIG, per germline (reference sequence). There are 15 residues in the CDR3.

This sequence joins TRBV19 and TRBJ2-5, with unresolved D. Trimming pared 5 bases from V and 4 bases from J, leaving 8 bases between. Germline V CDR1 and CDR2: LNHDA, SQIVND (reference sequence). CDR3 length equals 12 residues. CDR3 sequence reads: CASSSQLETQYF. The CDR3 region has the DNA TGTGCCAGTAGTTCCCAATTAGAGACCCAGTACTTC.

CDR3 sequence reads: CASSLGAGGPPDTQYF. The CDR3 DNA reads as TGTGCCAGCAGCTTAGGAGCGGGAGGGCCCCCAGATACGCAGTATTTT. The chain couples TRBV11-2 to TRBJ2-3; 10 nucleotides match TRBD2. With V trimmed by 1 base and J by 4 bases, 5 bases remained unmatched. The germline gives CDR1 SGHAT, CDR2 FQNNGV. There are 16 residues in the CDR3.

V is TRBV27 and J is TRBJ2-2; TRBD2 might be the D (5 bases). This CDR3 is built from 15 residues. CDR1 and CDR2 from the germline V gene are MNHEY and SMNVEV (reference sequence). V was cut by 5 bases and J by 5 bases, with 15 bases left in between. The CDR3, as DNA: TGTGCCAGCAGTCCCGAGGTGGGGAGTACCGGGGAGCTGTTTTTT. This translates into CASSPEVGSTGELFF.

The chain couples TRBV7-2 to TRBJ1-4, with a possible D match to TRBD1 (5 bases). V was cut by 5 bases and J by 3 bases, with 16 bases left in between. CDR1 is SGHTA, CDR2 FQGNSA, per germline. The CDR3 loop spans 16 amino acids. The DNA of the CDR3 is TGTGCCAGCAGCCTGGGGTCTGGGGCCTCTAATGAAAAACTGTTTTTT. Translated, it gives CASSLGSGASNEKLFF.

This clone was detected only a few times. The CDR3: CASSLVLRDGDTQYF. The CDR3 coding sequence is TGTGCCAGCAGCTTAGTTCTCCGGGATGGCGATACGCAGTATTTT. The rearrangement joins TRBV7-9 to TRBJ2-3; TRBD2 is a possible D gene (5 bases). V was trimmed by 1 base and J by 6 bases, leaving 14 bases between them. CDR1 is SEHNR and CDR2 is FQNEAQ in the germline V gene (reference sequence). This CDR3 has 15 amino acids. Supplemented by reference TRBV7-9 and TRBJ2-3, the full variable domain reads DTGVSQNPRHKITKRGQNVTFRCDPISEHNRLYWYRQTLGQGPEFLTYFQNEAQLEKSRLLSDRFSAERPKGSFSTLEIQRTEQGDSAMYLCASSLVLRDGDTQYFGPGTRLTVL.

The chain combines TRBV7-2 with TRBJ2-1, with 10 bases aligning to TRBD2. This CDR3 contains 14 residues. Losses at the gene ends were 5 bases for V and 7 bases for J; bases not matched to a gene: 5. Per germline, CDR1 SGHTA and CDR2 FQGNSA. The chain's CDR3 is CASSRPLAGNEQFF. Written as DNA, the CDR3 is TGTGCCAGCAGCCGCCCACTAGCGGGGAATGAGCAGTTCTTC.

This chain connects TRBV7-8 to TRBJ1-4; the match to TRBD1 covers 9 bases. CDR3 length: 16 residues. Germline CDR1 and CDR2: SGHVS and FQNEAQ. The V and J ends lost 5 bases and 7 bases, in that order; junction bases with no gene match: 11. The CDR3 sequence is CASSRLNRGQREKLFF. CDR3 bases: TGTGCCAGCAGCCGCCTCAACAGGGGGCAACGTGAAAAACTGTTTTTT.

The chain is built from TRBV7-3 and TRBJ2-7; TRBD2 matches at 15 bases. Per germline, CDR1 SGHTA and CDR2 FQGTGA. With V trimmed by 5 bases and J by 3 bases, 14 bases remained unmatched. CDR3 length: 19 amino acids. CDR3 residues: CASSASGTSGRSGGYEQYF. For the CDR3, the DNA is TGTGCCAGCAGCGCGTCCGGGACTAGCGGGAGGTCGGGTGGCTACGAGCAGTACTTC.

This clone was seen only once. The rearrangement joins TRBV5-1 to TRBJ2-1; TRBD2 agrees at 7 bases. The CDR3 covers 14 residues. Germline V gives CDR1 SGHRS, CDR2 YFSETQ. V shed 4 bases and J 2 bases; nucleotides not matched to a gene: 3. The CDR3 spells CASSPSGAYNEQFF. The DNA for the CDR3 is TGCGCCAGCAGCCCTAGCGGAGCCTACAATGAGCAGTTCTTC.

The J gene is TRBJ2-3, the V gene TRBV5-4; 7 positions match TRBD2. V trimming: 0 bases; J trimming: 0 bases; junction bases outside the gene matches: 1. From germline, CDR1 is SGHNT and CDR2 YYREEE (reference sequence). This CDR3 comprises 15 residues. CDR3 loop: CASSLGLASTDTQYF. The CDR3 nucleotides are TGTGCCAGCAGCTTGGGACTAGCTAGCACAGATACGCAGTATTTT. The full variable domain, in which reference TRBV5-4 and TRBJ2-3 provide the parts outside the CDR3, is ETGVTQSPTHLIKTRGQQVTLRCSSQSGHNTVSWYQQALGQGPQFIFQYYREEENGRGNFPPRFSGLQFPNYSSELNVNALELDDSALYLCASSLGLASTDTQYFGPGTRLTVL.

This chain connects TRBV7-8 to TRBJ2-1, with 10 nucleotides matching TRBD2. V lost 0 bases, J lost 6 bases, and 5 bases stayed unmatched. The CDR3 has 16 amino acids. The germline CDR1 and CDR2 sequences are SGHVS and FQNEAQ. CDR3 nucleotides: TGTGCCAGCAGCTTAGCACGTCTAGCGGGAGTCAATGAGCAGTTCTTC. Protein: CASSLARLAGVNEQFF.

The chain combines TRBV30 with TRBJ1-5; TRBD1 matches 9 bases. The length of the CDR3 is 13 residues. V shed 3 bases, J shed 5 bases, and the junction held 2 bases outside the gene matches. Germline-derived CDR1 and CDR2 are GTSNPN and SVGIG (reference sequence). The CDR3 loop is CAWRGDRDQPQHF. CDR3 nucleotides: TGTGCCTGGAGGGGGGACAGGGATCAGCCCCAGCATTTT.

The chain links TRBV7-6 to TRBJ1-3; 9 bases fit TRBD1. Germline CDR1 reads SGHVS; CDR2 reads FNYEAQ. V shed 2 bases, J shed 0 bases, and the junction held 14 bases outside the gene matches. There are 20 residues in the CDR3. CDR3 bases: TGTGCCAGCAGCTTATTTCGACAGGGGGTAAAACTTAACTCTGGAAACACCATATATTTT. Translation: CASSLFRQGVKLNSGNTIYF.

This chain joins TRBV5-1 and TRBJ2-7; 7 nucleotides line up with TRBD1. J gave up 2 bases and V 2 bases, and 7 bases lay outside the gene matches. The germline V gene encodes CDR1 SGHRS and CDR2 YFSETQ. This CDR3 has 15 residues. The CDR3 nucleotides read TGCGCCAGCAGCTTCCCACAGGGGCCGACCTACGAGCAGTACTTC. It encodes CASSFPQGPTYEQYF.

This chain joins TRBV7-9 and TRBJ2-7; maybe TRBD2 (6 bases). The ends were cut back, 5 bases at V and 3 bases at J, with 11 bases in the middle. This CDR3 is built from 13 residues. Germline V CDR1 and CDR2: SEHNR, FQNEAQ (reference sequence). The chain's CDR3 is CASSRGSVYEQYF. The CDR3 DNA follows: TGTGCCAGCAGCCGGGGGTCGGTCTACGAGCAGTACTTC.

The V call is TRBV7-2, the J call TRBJ2-5; 8 bases fit TRBD2. The CDR3 spans 16 residues. The germline CDR1 and CDR2 sequences are SGHTA and FQGNSA. V lost 2 bases to trimming and J lost 5 bases; unmatched junction nucleotides: 10. The CDR3 sequence: CASSLWSGGRMETQYF. CDR3 DNA: TGTGCCAGCAGCTTATGGTCGGGGGGGCGAATGGAGACCCAGTACTTC.

The chain carries TRBV9 and TRBJ2-7; 10 bases are a match to TRBD2. J was trimmed by 0 bases and V by 0 bases; bases with no gene match: 12. This CDR3 is built from 19 residues. The germline V gene encodes CDR1 SGDLS and CDR2 YYNGEE. Written as DNA, the CDR3 is TGTGCCAGCAGCGTAGGATCTAGCGGGGGCCGTATCAGCTCCTACGAGCAGTACTTC. Translation gives CASSVGSSGGRISSYEQYF.

The V gene is TRBV11-2, the J gene TRBJ2-5; the match to TRBD2 covers 9 bases. Germline lookup yields CDR1 SGHAT and CDR2 FQNNGV. V gave up 5 bases and J gave up 4 bases; unmatched junction bases: 8. This CDR3 has 15 residues. The CDR3 is CASSKLAGVGETQYF. DNA of the CDR3: TGTGCCAGCAGCAAATTAGCGGGAGTGGGAGAGACCCAGTACTTC.

This clone was recorded a few times. The genes are TRBV9 and TRBJ1-4; no clear D. The CDR3 runs 14 residues. The germline V and J ends were trimmed by 1 base and 8 bases, with 12 bases remaining between them. Germline CDR1 and CDR2: SGDLS and YYNGEE. The CDR3 DNA reads TGTGCCAGCAGCGTATTAGCTTTCGGGGAAAAACTGTTTTTT. The encoded protein is CASSVLAFGEKLFF. Variable domain in full (rest from reference TRBV9 and TRBJ1-4): DSGVTQTPKHLITATGQRVTLRCSPRSGDLSVYWYQQSLDQGLQFLIQYYNGEERAKGNILERFSAQQFPDLHSELNLSSLELGDSALYFCASSVLAFGEKLFFGSGTQLSVL.

By proportion, this clone is medium-sized (0.01 to 0.1%). This chain links TRBV6-1 with TRBJ1-5; D gene unclear. Germline CDR1 reads MNHNS; CDR2 reads SASEGT. Between the trimmed V and J ends, which lost 3 bases and 2 bases, there was a span of 11 bases. The CDR3 covers 15 residues. The CDR3 nucleotides read TGTGCCAGCAGTGACGGTTTCCCGGGCAATCAGCCCCAGCATTTT. Encoded protein: CASSDGFPGNQPQHF.